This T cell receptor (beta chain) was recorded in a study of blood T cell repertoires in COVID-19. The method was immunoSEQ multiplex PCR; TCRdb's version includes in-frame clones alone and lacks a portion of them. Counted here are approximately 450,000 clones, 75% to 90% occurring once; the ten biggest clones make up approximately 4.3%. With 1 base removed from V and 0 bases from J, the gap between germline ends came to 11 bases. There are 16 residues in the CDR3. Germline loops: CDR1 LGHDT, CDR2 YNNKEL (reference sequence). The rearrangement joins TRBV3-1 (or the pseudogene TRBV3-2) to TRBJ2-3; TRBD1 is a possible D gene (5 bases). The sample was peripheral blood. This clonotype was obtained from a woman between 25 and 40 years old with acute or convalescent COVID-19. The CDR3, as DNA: TGTGCCAGCAGCCAAGTAGACAGAATTAGCACAGATACGCAGTATTTT. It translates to CASSQVDRISTDTQYF.